One sample yielded the 26 T cell receptor beta chains listed below, sequenced in a study of low-dose radiotherapy and immunotherapy resistance in tumors. Covering alpha and beta chains, TRAV- and TRBV-specific primers were used for the first-strand cDNA. TCR amplification ran 20 PCR cycles using constant-region and V-primer adapter primers. TCRdb redid the calling of the reads with MiXCR, one entry per CDR3 protein. Seen here are approximately 15,000 distinct CDR3 sequences, over 55% observed once, and the top ten hold less than 10%. The receptors stem from a human donor with advanced metastatic prostate, ovarian, gallbladder or colorectal cancer (not recorded which). This table probably holds off-target reads from a library built for another chain.

The J gene is TRBJ1-6, the V gene TRBV5-1; no clear D gene. This CDR3 comprises 15 residues. The germline V gene has CDR1 SGHRS and CDR2 YFSETQ. Trimming removed 5 bases from V and 9 bases from J, with 18 bases in between. The CDR3 nucleotides are TGCGCCAGCAGGGCGGGAGGGTACGCTAGTTCACCCCTCCACTTT. Its translation is CASRAGGYASSPLHF.

The chain couples TRBV6-2 or TRBV6-3 to TRBJ2-3; D unclear. V was trimmed by 6 bases and J by 0 bases, leaving 13 bases between them. The CDR3 totals 15 residues. CDR1 is MNHEY and CDR2 is SVGEGT in the germline V gene. CDR3 DNA sequence: TGTGCCAGCAGCGAACTACCCTCTAGCACAGATACGCAGTATTTT. Its protein is CASSELPSSTDTQYF.

The rearrangement uses TRBV28 and TRBJ1-2; D might be TRBD1 (6 bases). The CDR3 extends over 14 amino acids. With 4 bases removed from V and 6 bases from J, the gap between germline ends came to 15 bases. Germline V gives CDR1 MDHEN, CDR2 SYDVKM. CDR3 in DNA: TGTGCCAGCAGTTGGCTACAGGGCGGTAATGGCTACACCTTC. Its protein is CASSWLQGGNGYTF.

The V gene is TRBV7-8, the J gene TRBJ2-4, with D possibly TRBD2 on 6 matching bases. There are 14 residues in the CDR3. Looked up from germline, CDR1 is SGHVS and CDR2 is FQNEAQ. Trimming cost V 5 bases and J 6 bases, with 14 bases left between them. CDR3 DNA: TGTGCCAGCAGCCCCGGGGGAAGGGGAAACATTCAGTACTTC. It translates to CASSPGGRGNIQYF.

This sequence joins TRBV5-6 and TRBJ2-1; a weak D match, TRBD2 (6 bases). Germline CDR1 and CDR2: SGHDT and YYEEEE. The CDR3 spans 15 residues. Trimming cost V 3 bases and J 5 bases, with 15 bases left between them. In nucleotides, the CDR3 is TGTGCCAGCAGCTCGACGGCGGGGCCGCACAATGAGCAGTTCTTC. It is translated as CASSSTAGPHNEQFF.

This clonotype was recorded a few times. V gene TRBV5-1 combines with J gene TRBJ1-1, with D unclear. Germline lookup yields CDR1 SGHRS and CDR2 YFSETQ. V lost 3 bases and J lost 2, with 23 bases in between. The CDR3 contains 18 residues. CDR3 bases: TGCGCCAGCAGCTCATCCTCGGTGAAAATGTCGTTCAACACTGAAGCTTTCTTT. As protein: CASSSSSVKMSFNTEAFF. Combining the CDR3 with reference TRBV5-1 and TRBJ1-1 gives the whole variable domain KAGVTQTPRYLIKTRGQQVTLSCSPISGHRSVSWYQQTPGQGLQFLFEYFSETQRNKGNFPGRFSGRQFSNSRSEMNVSTLELGDSALYLCASSSSSVKMSFNTEAFFGQGTRLTVV.

This clonotype was seen only a few times. This sequence joins TRBV20-1 and TRBJ1-1, with D possibly TRBD1 on 5 matching bases. Germline V gives CDR1 DFQATT, CDR2 SNEGSKA (reference sequence). This CDR3 is 12 amino acids long. CDR3 in amino acids: CRISGGTTEAFF. CDR3 in DNA: TGCAGGATATCGGGGGGAACCACTGAAGCTTTCTTT.

CDR3 amino acids: CASSYGLSSGAEETQYF. The DNA of the CDR3 is TGTGCCAGCAGTTACGGCTTGTCTAGCGGGGCCGAAGAGACCCAGTACTTC. This chain links TRBV6-2 or TRBV6-3 with TRBJ2-5, with 9 bases fitting TRBD2. V shed 2 bases and J 3 bases; nucleotides not matched to a gene: 10. The CDR3 runs 17 residues. From germline, CDR1 is MNHEY and CDR2 SVGEGT.

The rearrangement links TRBV14 to TRBJ2-6; D may match TRBD1 or TRBD2 (5 bases each). The V and J ends lost 3 bases and 0 bases respectively, with 9 bases between them. This CDR3 has 16 residues. The germline CDR1 and CDR2 sequences are SGHDN and FVKESK. The CDR3 here is CASSQAGTSGANVLTF. The CDR3 DNA reads as TGTGCCAGCAGCCAGGCAGGGACCTCTGGGGCCAACGTCCTGACTTTC.

Here the CDR3 reads CARKGRREGETQYF. The CDR3 DNA follows: TGTGCCCGGAAGGGCAGGAGGGAAGGAGAGACCCAGTACTTC. The V and J genes are TRBV10-3 and TRBJ2-5; perhaps TRBD2 as D (6 bases). Germline values: CDR1 ENHRY, CDR2 SYGVKD. Deletions cut 11 bases from V and 4 bases from J, with 20 bases between. The length of the CDR3 is 14 residues.

The chain combines TRBV3-1 with TRBJ2-1; 12 positions match TRBD1. CDR3 size: 15 residues. Per the germline V gene, CDR1 is LGHDT and CDR2 is YNNKEL (reference sequence). V lost 6 bases, J lost 3 bases, and 3 bases stayed unmatched. CDR3 in DNA: TGTGCCAGCAGGGGGACAGGGGGCGACTACAATGAGCAGTTCTTC. Translating it yields CASRGTGGDYNEQFF.

The V call is TRBV5-6, the J call TRBJ1-1; the D gene is possibly TRBD1 (5 bases). Germline values: CDR1 SGHDT, CDR2 YYEEEE. Trimming cost V 2 bases and J 3 bases, with 8 bases left between them. This CDR3 is 13 amino acids long. CDR3 bases: TGTGCCAGCAGCTTAGGAGGGGACACTGAAGCTTTCTTT. Amino acids: CASSLGGDTEAFF.

The chain recombines TRBV5-4 with TRBJ2-1, with D hard to call. Germline V gene lookup returns CDR1 SGHNT and CDR2 YYREEE (reference sequence). V shed 4 bases and J shed 4 bases, with 12 bases lying between them. The CDR3 contains 14 residues. The CDR3 region is CASSEAPGYNEQFF. In nucleotides, the CDR3 is TGTGCCAGCAGCGAGGCCCCAGGATACAATGAGCAGTTCTTC.

V usage is TRBV7-2 and J usage is TRBJ1-2; no definite D call. From germline, CDR1 is SGHTA and CDR2 FQGNSA. The CDR3 totals 15 residues. V dropped 0 bases and J dropped 2 bases, with 10 bases sitting between them. The CDR3: CASSLAGAQNYGYTF. Written as DNA, the CDR3 is TGTGCCAGCAGCTTAGCGGGTGCACAGAACTATGGCTACACCTTC.

The chain joins TRBV7-9 to TRBJ1-5; D may be TRBD1 (6 bases). Trimming took off 2 bases at V and 7 bases at J, with 9 bases between the two ends. Germline loops: CDR1 SEHNR, CDR2 FQNEAQ (reference sequence). CDR3 length: 13 residues. The CDR3 sequence: CASSLQGNQPQHF. CDR3 coding DNA: TGTGCCAGCAGCTTACAGGGGAACCAGCCCCAGCATTTT.

V usage is TRBV7-2 and J usage is TRBJ2-2; D unclear. Trimming took 4 bases from V and 5 from J, leaving 2 bases between them. Germline V gene data show CDR1 as SGHTA and CDR2 as FQGNSA. The CDR3 is made up of 11 amino acids. The CDR3 protein is CASSSTGELFF. The CDR3, as DNA: TGTGCCAGCAGCTCGACCGGGGAGCTGTTTTTT.

V is TRBV5-1 and J is TRBJ2-3, with TRBD2 identical over 9 bases. CDR3 length equals 17 residues. Germline assignment: CDR1 SGHRS and CDR2 YFSETQ. V lost 0 bases to trimming and J lost 4 bases; unmatched junction nucleotides: 9. The CDR3 spells CASSLAASGGIADTQYF. CDR3 nucleotide sequence: TGCGCCAGCAGCTTGGCGGCCAGCGGGGGGATCGCAGATACGCAGTATTTT.

V gene TRBV2 combines with J gene TRBJ2-5; 9 bases fit TRBD1. The CDR3 length is 15 residues. The germline CDR1 and CDR2 sequences are SNHLY and FYNNEI. J was trimmed by 3 bases and V by 4 bases; bases with no gene match: 6. The CDR3 protein is CASSGPGQGKETQYF. The CDR3 DNA follows: TGTGCCAGCAGTGGGCCGGGACAGGGAAAAGAGACCCAGTACTTC.

Only a few counts were recorded for this clonotype. The chain couples TRBV5-1 to TRBJ2-7, with no clear D. Trimming took off 4 bases at V and 6 bases at J, with 14 bases between the two ends. This CDR3 has 13 residues. Germline values: CDR1 SGHRS, CDR2 YFSETQ. In DNA, the CDR3 is TGCGCCAGCAGCCTGGCTGAAGGAGCCGAGCAGTACTTC. Translation: CASSLAEGAEQYF.

V is TRBV28 and J is TRBJ2-7; TRBD2 agrees at 9 bases. The ends lost 5 bases at V and 0 bases at J; junction bases unmatched: 17. The CDR3 length is 19 residues. Germline assignment: CDR1 MDHEN and CDR2 SYDVKM. CDR3 loop: CASSAAGTSSRGTSYEQYF. The CDR3 DNA is TGTGCCAGCAGTGCCGCCGGGACTAGCTCCCGGGGCACCTCCTACGAGCAGTACTTC.

The genes are TRBV27 and TRBJ2-1; 10 nucleotides match TRBD1. Trimming cost V 4 bases and J 9 bases; bases outside gene matches: 12. From germline, CDR1 is MNHEY and CDR2 SMNVEV (reference sequence). The CDR3 spans 16 residues. CDR3 nucleotides: TGTGCCAGCAGTTGGGGGGGACAGGGGCCGTTAAGTGAGCAGTTCTTC. Translation: CASSWGGQGPLSEQFF.

The chain has TRBV5-4 and TRBJ1-2; D unclear. Trimming pared 3 bases from V and 8 bases from J, leaving 17 bases between. Germline V gene lookup returns CDR1 SGHNT and CDR2 YYREEE (reference sequence). CDR3 size: 14 residues. The CDR3, as DNA: TGTGCCAGCAGCTCGGCTGGGAGGGATGGCGGCTACACCTTC. Amino acid sequence: CASSSAGRDGGYTF.

The CDR3 nucleotides read TGCAGCGTTAAGGGAGATAATGAAAAACTGTTTTTT. Its protein product is CSVKGDNEKLFF. The chain combines TRBV29-1 with TRBJ1-4; D not resolved. Germline CDR1 is SQVTM and CDR2 is ANQGSEA. Trimming shortened V by 5 bases and J by 4 bases, and 8 bases separated the two germline ends. This CDR3 is built from 12 residues.

There are a few counts of this clonotype. The chain combines TRBV28 with TRBJ2-7, with 8 bases lining up with TRBD2. The V segment lost 6 bases and the J segment 4 bases; nucleotides outside the gene matches: 8. This CDR3 has 14 amino acids. The germline V gene has CDR1 MDHEN and CDR2 SYDVKM. DNA of the CDR3: TGTGCCAGCAGCCCCCTCGGGGGGGATTACGAGCAGTACTTC. Protein sequence: CASSPLGGDYEQYF.

The CDR3 DNA reads as TGCGCCAGCAGCCCTGGACTAGCGGGACCACGCTCCTACGAGCAGTACTTC. Translating gives CASSPGLAGPRSYEQYF. This sequence joins TRBV4-1 and TRBJ2-7, with TRBD2 matching over 12 bases. Trimming cost V 4 bases and J 0 bases; bases outside gene matches: 7. CDR1 and CDR2 (germline): MGHRA, YSYEKL. The CDR3 totals 17 residues.

V and J are TRBV28 and TRBJ2-1; possibly TRBD1 or TRBD2 for D (5 bases each). Looked up from germline, CDR1 is MDHEN and CDR2 is SYDVKM. Trimming pared 3 bases from V and 8 bases from J, leaving 14 bases between. The length of the CDR3 is 14 residues. CDR3 amino acids: CASSFGTGADEQFF. Here the CDR3 DNA reads TGTGCCAGCAGTTTCGGGACCGGGGCCGATGAGCAGTTCTTC. Full variable domain (rest looked up from reference TRBV28 and TRBJ2-1): DVKVTQSSRYLVKRTGEKVFLECVQDMDHENMFWYRQDPGLGLRLIYFSYDVKMKEKGDIPEGYSVSREKKERFSLILESASTNQTSMYLCASSFGTGADEQFFGPGTRLTVL.